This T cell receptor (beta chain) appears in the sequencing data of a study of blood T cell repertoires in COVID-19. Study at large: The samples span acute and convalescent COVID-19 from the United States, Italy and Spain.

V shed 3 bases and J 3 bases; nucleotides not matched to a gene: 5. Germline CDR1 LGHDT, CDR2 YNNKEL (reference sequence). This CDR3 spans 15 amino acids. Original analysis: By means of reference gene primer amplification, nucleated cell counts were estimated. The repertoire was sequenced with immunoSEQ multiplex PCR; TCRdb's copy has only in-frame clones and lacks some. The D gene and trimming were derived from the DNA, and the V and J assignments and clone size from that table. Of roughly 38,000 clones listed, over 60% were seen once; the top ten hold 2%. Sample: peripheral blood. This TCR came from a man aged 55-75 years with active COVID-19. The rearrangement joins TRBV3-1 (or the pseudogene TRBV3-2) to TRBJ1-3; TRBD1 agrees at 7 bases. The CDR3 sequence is CASSHYRDSGNTIYF. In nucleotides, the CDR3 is TGTGCCAGCAGCCACTACAGGGACAGTGGAAACACCATATATTTT.